This T cell receptor (beta chain) is drawn from a study of vaccination and CD4 T cells after COVID-19. The wider study: Median time from COVID diagnosis to post-COVID sampling was 101 days (35 to 161).

Germline CDR1 MDHEN, CDR2 SYDVKM. The CDR3 extends over 15 amino acids. V was pared by 4 bases and J by 7 bases, with 9 bases of the junction left unmatched. The Oncomine TCR Beta short-read assay was what sequenced the DNA obtained from cultured CD4+ T cells. In TCRdb, the PCR reads were re-called with MiXCR into one record per CDR3 protein. The table lists 2,500 to 3,000 distinct CDR3 sequences, approximately 40% of them singletons. Sample treatment: roughly 10-day PBMC culture with coronavirus spike peptide pools or control peptides (ViraFEST assay). Gathered ahead of the COVID-19 pandemic (2011-2018) were the CD4+ T cells of the unexposed donor. For this clonotype: Its antigen is undetermined.

Sequencing was performed on CD4+ T cells from blood, cultured in vitro. The chain recombines TRBV28 with TRBJ2-4; 8 bases are a match to TRBD2. This TCR derives from a human donor in good health. The CDR3 protein is CASSSPRGGRNIQYF. The CDR3 region has the DNA TGTGCCAGCAGTTCTCCCCGGGGGGGCCGGAACATTCAGTACTTC. Based on the CDR3 plus reference TRBV28 and TRBJ2-4, the full variable domain is DVKVTQSSRYLVKRTGEKVFLECVQDMDHENMFWYRQDPGLGLRLIYFSYDVKMKEKGDIPEGYSVSREKKERFSLILESASTNQTSMYLCASSSPRGGRNIQYFGAGTRLSVL.